Listed here are 27 T cell receptor beta chains from one sample, sequenced in a study of T-cell reconstitution after alpha-beta-depleted transplantation in children. As it was prepared, the TCRbeta library received unique molecular identifiers. TCRdb analysed the PCR reads with MiXCR anew, one entry per CDR3 protein. Of approximately 300,000 distinct CDR3 sequences in the sample, around a tenth were seen once. The material was peripheral blood, obtained 180 days after TCRalphabeta/CD19-depleted stem cell transplant. Source of these receptors: a male patient aged 2 to 9 who had a stem cell transplant for chronic granulomatous disease, so the T cells may come from the graft donor.

For this clonotype: A read error is possible here, since a much larger clone lies one base away. The rearrangement links TRBV12-3 or TRBV12-4 to TRBJ1-1, with unresolved D. The CDR3 covers 15 residues. The CDR3 DNA reads as TGTGCCAGCGGTTTTCCCTCGGACGGCGGGACTGAAGCTTTCTTT. Translated, it gives CASGFPSDGGTEAFF.

This clonotype was seen repeatedly, ten times or more. The chain carries TRBV20-1 and TRBJ2-3; 8 bases match TRBD2. There are 17 residues in the CDR3. Germline lookup yields CDR1 DFQATT and CDR2 SNEGSKA (reference sequence). Losses at the gene ends were 0 bases for V and 5 bases for J; bases not matched to a gene: 13. The DNA for the CDR3 is TGCAGTGCTAGAGAGATCGGGAGCGGGGGCCTCCTAGATACGCAGTATTTT. Translation: CSAREIGSGGLLDTQYF.

In regard to this clonotype: One base away lies a much larger clone, so this may be a sequencing read error. The genes are TRBV7-8 and TRBJ2-5; maybe TRBD1 (5 bases). The germline gives CDR1 SGHVS, CDR2 FQNEAQ. CDR3 size: 11 residues. V dropped 11 bases and J dropped 5 bases, with 12 bases sitting between them. Written as DNA, the CDR3 is TGTGCCCCCCAGGGTTTGGAGACCCAGTACTTC. This gives the protein CAPQGLETQYF.

There are a few counts of this clonotype. This chain joins TRBV5-1 and TRBJ1-2, with D perhaps matching TRBD1 (6 bases). There are 13 residues in the CDR3. Trimming shortened V by 5 bases and J by 4 bases, and 12 bases separated the two germline ends. Germline lookup yields CDR1 SGHRS and CDR2 YFSETQ. The CDR3 DNA reads TGCGCCAGCAGAGGGACAAGGGGCTATGGCTACACCTTC. This sequence encodes CASRGTRGYGYTF.

This clonotype occurred many times. J is TRBJ1-4 and V is TRBV28, with D possibly TRBD1 on 6 matching bases. CDR3 size: 18 residues. Trimming shortened V by 6 bases and J by 5 bases, and 25 bases separated the two germline ends. Germline assignment: CDR1 MDHEN and CDR2 SYDVKM. The CDR3 here is CASRFFEQGIGSNEKLFF. CDR3 DNA sequence: TGTGCCAGCAGGTTTTTCGAACAGGGCATCGGGTCAAATGAAAAACTGTTTTTT.

This chain joins TRBV18 and TRBJ2-1, with TRBD1 matching over 10 bases. Germline CDR1 and CDR2: KGHSH and LQKENI. The junction had 8 bases not matched to a gene; V was cut back by 3 bases and J by 6 bases. The CDR3 has 16 amino acids. The DNA of the CDR3 is TGTGCCAGCTCACCTCTTGGGACAGGGGCCACCAATGAGCAGTTCTTC. This sequence encodes CASSPLGTGATNEQFF.

V gene TRBV28 combines with J gene TRBJ2-1; 7 nucleotides line up with TRBD2. V shed 2 bases and J 8 bases; nucleotides not matched to a gene: 9. CDR3 length: 15 amino acids. Germline V gene data show CDR1 as MDHEN and CDR2 as SYDVKM. In nucleotides, the CDR3 is TGTGCCAGCAGTTTAGTAGCGGGTAGGGGCTATGAGCAGTTCTTC. It is translated as CASSLVAGRGYEQFF. The entire variable domain, with the rest obtained from reference TRBV28 and TRBJ2-1, is as follows: DVKVTQSSRYLVKRTGEKVFLECVQDMDHENMFWYRQDPGLGLRLIYFSYDVKMKEKGDIPEGYSVSREKKERFSLILESASTNQTSMYLCASSLVAGRGYEQFFGPGTRLTVL.

Many counts were recorded for this clonotype. The chain carries TRBV5-1 and TRBJ2-1, with 7 nucleotides matching TRBD1. This CDR3 has 19 residues. V dropped 1 base and J dropped 5; count of bases not matched to a gene: 18. Germline V gives CDR1 SGHRS, CDR2 YFSETQ. The CDR3 DNA sequence: TGCGCCAGCAGCTTGCCTGAAGTCGTCTGGCATGGACAGGACAATGAGCAGTTCTTC. This sequence encodes CASSLPEVVWHGQDNEQFF.

Concerning this clonotype itself: A read error is likely, as this CDR3 ends without the conserved phenylalanine or tryptophan. The gene calls are TRBV28 and TRBJ1-2; no firm D call. The CDR3 loop spans 13 amino acids. V was shortened by 2 bases and J by 3 bases, with 7 bases between the two germline ends. Germline V gene data show CDR1 as MDHEN and CDR2 as SYDVKM. The CDR3 DNA follows: TGTGCCAGCAGTTTAGGCAGACACTATGGCTACACCATC. It codes for CASSLGRHYGYTI.

This clonotype was seen at least ten times. J is TRBJ2-4 and V is TRBV10-3; D call uncertain. Germline V gene lookup returns CDR1 ENHRY and CDR2 SYGVKD. The CDR3 has 13 residues. Trimming removed 4 bases at V and 5 bases at J, with 9 bases between. CDR3 DNA sequence: TGTGCCATCAGTGCAAACACAGAAAACATTCAGTACTTC. Translation gives CAISANTENIQYF.

This clonotype showed up many times. J is TRBJ1-4 and V is TRBV7-6; D remains ambiguous. V lost 3 bases and J 0 bases, leaving 5 bases between the germline ends. The length of the CDR3 is 14 residues. The germline gives CDR1 SGHVS, CDR2 FNYEAQ. Here the CDR3 DNA reads TGTGCCAGCAGCTTTTCGACAACTAATGAAAAACTGTTTTTT. Translation: CASSFSTTNEKLFF.

This clonotype was counted at least ten times. The genes are TRBV25-1 and TRBJ2-3; D remains unclear. In germline, CDR1 is MGHDK, CDR2 SYGVNS. V was pared by 2 bases and J by 2 bases, with 5 bases between. The CDR3 sequence is 13 residues long. The CDR3 region is CASSEGPTDTQYF. Here the CDR3 DNA reads TGTGCCAGCAGTGAAGGCCCCACAGATACGCAGTATTTT.

The chain links TRBV20-1 to TRBJ1-4; D call uncertain. The CDR3 covers 12 residues. V was clipped by 6 bases and J by 4 bases, with 9 bases between them. The germline V gene encodes CDR1 DFQATT and CDR2 SNEGSKA (reference sequence). The CDR3 region has the DNA TGCAGTGCCCCTACCGGTAATGAAAAACTGTTTTTT. Amino acids: CSAPTGNEKLFF.

The sample holds many counts of this clonotype. The CDR3 region is CASSQSDRNSISDEQFF. The CDR3 DNA follows: TGTGCCAGCAGCCAAAGCGACAGAAACTCAATCTCGGACGAGCAGTTCTTC. This chain connects TRBV7-2 to TRBJ2-1; perhaps TRBD1 as D (5 bases). In germline, CDR1 is SGHTA, CDR2 FQGNSA. The CDR3 length is 17 residues. The ends were cut back, 5 bases at V and 10 bases at J, with 27 bases in the middle.

This clonotype was detected ten times or more. A junction end diverges from the germline sequence, so it may reflect a read error. The V call is TRBV12-3 or TRBV12-4, the J call TRBJ2-4; no definite D call. The CDR3 extends over 12 amino acids. The CDR3 region is CASTLDSGPPNF. The CDR3 nucleotides are TGTGCCAGCACTTTAGATTCGGGCCCTCCTAACTTC.

In this sample, this clonotype turned up many times. Here the CDR3 reads CASRSAGGETQYF. As DNA, the CDR3 is TGTGCCAGCAGGTCCGCAGGGGGAGAGACCCAGTACTTC. This chain joins TRBV12-3 or TRBV12-4 and TRBJ2-5; 7 nucleotides line up with TRBD1. The CDR3 contains 13 residues. Trimming took 6 bases from V and 4 from J; bases not matched to a gene: 5.

This clonotype was recorded a few times. The chain couples TRBV3-1 to TRBJ2-1, with 13 bases identical to TRBD2. CDR1 is LGHDT, CDR2 YNNKEL, per germline (reference sequence). With V trimmed by 6 bases and J by 7 bases, 3 bases remained unmatched. The CDR3 sequence is 14 residues long. CDR3 loop: CASRRTSGSNEQFF. CDR3 nucleotide sequence: TGTGCCAGCAGGAGGACTAGCGGGAGTAATGAGCAGTTCTTC.

In this sample, this clonotype turned up many times. This chain's CDR3 is CASSSTGGAGTEAFF. CDR3 DNA sequence: TGTGCCAGCAGTTCCACAGGGGGCGCGGGGACTGAAGCTTTCTTT. V gene TRBV28 combines with J gene TRBJ1-1; 9 nucleotides agree with TRBD1. The CDR3 spans 15 residues. Germline V CDR1 and CDR2: MDHEN, SYDVKM. V lost 4 bases, J lost 5 bases, and 8 bases stayed unmatched.

This clonotype was counted ten times or more. The chain employs TRBV4-3 and TRBJ1-2, with 8 bases aligning to TRBD1. CDR1 and CDR2 from the germline V gene are LGHNA and YSLEER. The CDR3 covers 16 residues. The ends lost 0 bases at V and 0 bases at J; junction bases unmatched: 3. CDR3 region: CASSQDGTGTNYGYTF. The CDR3 DNA follows: TGCGCCAGCAGCCAAGATGGGACAGGCACTAACTATGGCTACACCTTC.

The chain combines TRBV20-1 with TRBJ2-1; the match to TRBD2 covers 9 bases. This CDR3 spans 19 amino acids. Germline assignment: CDR1 DFQATT and CDR2 SNEGSKA (reference sequence). CDR3 residues: CWARDPSSGTNWPYNEQFF. The CDR3 nucleotides read TGCTGGGCTAGAGATCCCTCTAGCGGGACTAATTGGCCCTACAATGAGCAGTTCTTC.

This clonotype was counted many times. The gene calls are TRBV29-1 and TRBJ2-3, with unresolved D. The CDR3 runs to 15 residues. V shed 4 bases and J shed 6 bases, with 20 bases lying between them. Germline V lookup: CDR1 SQVTM, CDR2 ANQGSEA. CDR3 nucleotides: TGCAGCGTTGTCCAGCTGGAAAAAAGCCGGGATACGCAGTATTTT. Translating gives CSVVQLEKSRDTQYF.

Only a few counts were recorded for this clonotype. The CDR3 sequence is CASSSGSSGAVSLYEQYF. In nucleotides, the CDR3 is TGTGCCAGCAGTTCAGGTTCTAGCGGGGCGGTTTCCCTATACGAGCAGTACTTC. The V gene is TRBV12-3 or TRBV12-4, the J gene TRBJ2-7; 9 bases match TRBD2. The CDR3 runs 18 residues. J was trimmed by 4 bases and V by 4 bases; bases with no gene match: 17.

This clonotype was seen repeatedly, ten times or more. This chain's CDR3 is CSVASRTSYNEQFF. In DNA, the CDR3 is TGCAGCGTTGCGTCTAGAACCTCCTACAATGAGCAGTTCTTC. This chain joins TRBV29-1 and TRBJ2-1; D unresolved. This CDR3 has 14 residues. Germline assignment: CDR1 SQVTM and CDR2 ANQGSEA. V gave up 4 bases and J gave up 0 bases, with 10 bases separating them.

This clonotype was observed many times. The chain uses TRBV7-2 and TRBJ2-3; tentatively, D is TRBD1 (5 bases). Germline loops: CDR1 SGHTA, CDR2 FQGNSA. The CDR3 spans 15 residues. Between the trimmed V and J ends, which lost 3 bases and 1 base, there was a span of 11 bases. The CDR3 region is CASSFLGRRTDTQYF. CDR3 in DNA: TGTGCCAGCAGCTTTTTGGGGCGCCGCACAGATACGCAGTATTTT.

Ten or more counts support this clonotype. This chain connects TRBV5-4 to TRBJ2-3; TRBD2 matches at 13 bases. Per the germline V gene, CDR1 is SGHNT and CDR2 is YYREEE (reference sequence). There are 18 residues in the CDR3. After removal of 0 bases from V and 3 bases from J, the junction contained 7 bases not matched to a gene. CDR3 region: CASSLGTSGRPRTDTQYF. The CDR3 nucleotides are TGTGCCAGCAGCTTGGGGACTAGCGGGAGACCTAGAACAGATACGCAGTATTTT.

This clonotype was seen many times. The chain employs TRBV28 and TRBJ1-2, with 8 bases aligning to TRBD1. From germline, CDR1 is MDHEN and CDR2 SYDVKM. Trimming took 2 bases from V and 2 from J; bases not matched to a gene: 7. The length of the CDR3 is 16 residues. CDR3 nucleotide sequence: TGTGCCAGCAGTTTACCCCCAGGGGGCGCCAACTATGGCTACACCTTC. As protein: CASSLPPGGANYGYTF.

This clonotype was seen at least ten times. The chain couples TRBV20-1 to TRBJ2-5; 13 positions agree with TRBD2. Germline CDR1 is DFQATT and CDR2 is SNEGSKA (reference sequence). The CDR3 is made up of 16 amino acids. With V trimmed by 4 bases and J by 5 bases, 10 bases remained unmatched. DNA of the CDR3: TGCAGTGCTAAACTACTAGCGGGAGGGGAGAGCGAGACCCAGTACTTC. Its protein is CSAKLLAGGESETQYF.